The rows below give T cell receptor beta chains drawn from one sample of a study of blood T cell repertoires in COVID-19. Clones were sequenced by immunoSEQ multiplex PCR, and TCRdb holds only the in-frame ones, with some missing. The sample has roughly 350,000 clones; around 91% are singletons. The sequenced material came from peripheral blood. The receptors derive from a young woman who had recovered from COVID-19. CDR3s include the opening cysteine and the closing phenylalanine or tryptophan. Fields, in order: J gene, V gene, D gene, CDR3 protein, CDR3 DNA. A D gene is named only where the DNA matches it firmly.

TRBJ1-2 | TRBV7-2 | TRBD1 | CASSSGQGNGYTF | TGTGCCAGCAGCTCGGGACAGGGCAATGGCTACACCTTC
TRBJ2-1 | TRBV19 | TRBD2 | CASSGTSAYNEQFF | TGTGCCAGTTCCGGGACTAGCGCTTACAATGAGCAGTTCTTC
TRBJ2-4 | TRBV7-2 | TRBD1 | CASSPDRVNIQYF | TGTGCCAGCAGCCCGGACAGGGTCAATATTCAGTACTTC
TRBJ1-4 | TRBV5-6 | NA | CASSFDGGNEKLFF | TGTGCCAGCAGCTTCGACGGGGGTAATGAAAAACTGTTTTTT
TRBJ1-4 | TRBV5-1 | TRBD1 | CASSPGQGNRANEKLFF | TGCGCCAGCAGCCCGGGACAGGGGAATAGAGCTAATGAAAAACTGTTTTTT
TRBJ1-4 | TRBV25-1 | NA | CASSERGYEKLFF | TGTGCCAGCAGTGAGAGGGGGTACGAAAAACTGTTTTTT
TRBJ2-2 | TRBV19 | NA | CASKSGGAGPGELFF | TGTGCCAGTAAAAGTGGGGGCGCAGGCCCCGGGGAGCTGTTTTTT
TRBJ1-2 | TRBV5-1 | TRBD1 | CASSLGYRGANYGYTF | TGCGCCAGCAGCTTGGGCTACAGGGGCGCAAACTATGGCTACACCTTC
TRBJ2-2 | TRBV5-5 | NA | CASSRGFNTGELFF | TGTGCCAGCAGCCGGGGGTTCAACACCGGGGAGCTGTTTTTT
TRBJ1-1 | TRBV10-3 | TRBD1 | CAISEPGQGIRTEAFF | TGTGCCATCAGTGAGCCCGGACAGGGAATCCGCACTGAAGCTTTCTTT